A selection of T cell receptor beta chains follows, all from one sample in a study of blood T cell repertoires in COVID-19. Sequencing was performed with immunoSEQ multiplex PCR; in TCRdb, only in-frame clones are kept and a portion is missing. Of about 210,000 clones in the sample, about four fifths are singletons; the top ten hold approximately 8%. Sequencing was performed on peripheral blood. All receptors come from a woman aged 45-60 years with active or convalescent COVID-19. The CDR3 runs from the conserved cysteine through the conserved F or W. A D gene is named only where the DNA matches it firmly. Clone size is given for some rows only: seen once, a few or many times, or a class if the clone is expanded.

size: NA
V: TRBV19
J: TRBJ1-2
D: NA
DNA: TGTGCCAGTAATCCACGAGCGGTCAACAACTATGGCTACACCTTC
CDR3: CASNPRAVNNYGYTF

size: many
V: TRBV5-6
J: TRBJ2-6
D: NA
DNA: TGTGCCAGCAGGCCAGGAGGGGCCGCCTCTGGGGCCAACGTCCTGACTTTC
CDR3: CASRPGGAASGANVLTF

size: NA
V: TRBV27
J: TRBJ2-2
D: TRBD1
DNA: TGTGCCAGCAGTCCTCACAGGGGCCCCGGGGAGCTGTTTTTT
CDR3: CASSPHRGPGELFF

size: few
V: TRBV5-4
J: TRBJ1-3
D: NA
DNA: TGTGCCAGCAGCACGGGAGGATATTCTGGAAACACCATATATTTT
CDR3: CASSTGGYSGNTIYF

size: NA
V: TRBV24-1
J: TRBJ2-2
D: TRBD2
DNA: TGTGCCACCAGTGATCCCGGACTAGCGGGAGTGAGGACCGGGGAGCTGTTTTTT
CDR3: CATSDPGLAGVRTGELFF

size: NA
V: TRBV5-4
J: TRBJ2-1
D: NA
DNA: TGTGCCAGCAGCTTGGATAGTAGCTCCTACAATGAGCAGTTCTTC
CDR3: CASSLDSSSYNEQFF

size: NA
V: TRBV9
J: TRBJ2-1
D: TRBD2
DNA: TGTGCCAGCAGCGCCACAGCGGGACCTACCTACAATGAGCAGTTCTTC
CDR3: CASSATAGPTYNEQFF

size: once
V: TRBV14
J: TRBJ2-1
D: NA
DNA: TGTGCCAGCAGCCAAGAAGGCAGGTCCTCTTTCTCCTACAATGAGCAGTTCTTC
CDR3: CASSQEGRSSFSYNEQFF

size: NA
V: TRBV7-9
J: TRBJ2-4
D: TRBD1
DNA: TGTGCCAGCAGCTCAGGCTACAGGGGCACGGCCAAAAACATTCAGTACTTC
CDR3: CASSSGYRGTAKNIQYF

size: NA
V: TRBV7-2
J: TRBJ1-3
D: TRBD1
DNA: TGTGCCAGCAGCATGGGACAGCGAAACACCATATATTTT
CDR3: CASSMGQRNTIYF

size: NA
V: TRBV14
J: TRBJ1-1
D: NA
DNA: TGTGCCAGCAGCTGGGGACTCACTGAAGCTTTCTTT
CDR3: CASSWGLTEAFF

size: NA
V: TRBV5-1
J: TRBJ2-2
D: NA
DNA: TGCGCCAGCAGCCCCGGGGGTACCAAGTCCGGGGAGCTGTTTTTT
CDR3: CASSPGGTKSGELFF

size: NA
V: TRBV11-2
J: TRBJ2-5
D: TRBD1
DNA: TGTGCCAGCAGCTTGGACTACAGGGGGAGAGGAGAGACCCAGTACTTC
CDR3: CASSLDYRGRGETQYF

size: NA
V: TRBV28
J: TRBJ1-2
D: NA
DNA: TGTGCCAGCAGTTCCCCGAGGGTGGGGTCCTATGGCTACACCTTC
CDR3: CASSSPRVGSYGYTF

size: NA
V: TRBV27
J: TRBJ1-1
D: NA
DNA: TGTGCCAGCAGTTTATCAGGGGGTGGCCTCTTAGGTGAAGCTTTCTTT
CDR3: CASSLSGGGLLGEAFF

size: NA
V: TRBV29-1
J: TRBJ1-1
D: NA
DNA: TGCAGCGTCCAGGTACGGAAGATGAACACTGAAGCTTTCTTT
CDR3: CSVQVRKMNTEAFF

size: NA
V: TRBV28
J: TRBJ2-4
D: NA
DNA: TGTGCCAGCAGTTTCTATCCGTTAGCCAAAAACATTCAGTACTTC
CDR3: CASSFYPLAKNIQYF

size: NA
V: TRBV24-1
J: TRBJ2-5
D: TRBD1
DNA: TGTGCCACCAGTGATCGCACCGGGACAGGGTTGGAGACCCAGTACTTC
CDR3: CATSDRTGTGLETQYF

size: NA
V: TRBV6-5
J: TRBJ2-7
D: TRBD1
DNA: TGTGCCAGCAGTACCTCGGGACAGGGAGCCTACGAGCAGTACTTC
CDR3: CASSTSGQGAYEQYF

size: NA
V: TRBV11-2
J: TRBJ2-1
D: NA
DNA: TGTGCCAGCAGCTACATGTACAATGAGCAGTTCTTC
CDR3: CASSYMYNEQFF

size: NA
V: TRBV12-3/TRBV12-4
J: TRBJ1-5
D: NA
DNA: TGTGCCAGCAGTTCGGGGACATTTCAGCCCCAGCATTTT
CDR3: CASSSGTFQPQHF

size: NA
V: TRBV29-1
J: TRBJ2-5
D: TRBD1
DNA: TGCAGCGCGCTAAAACCGACAGGGGGAGAGACCCAGTACTTC
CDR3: CSALKPTGGETQYF

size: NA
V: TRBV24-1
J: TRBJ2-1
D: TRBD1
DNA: TGTGCCACCAGTGAAAGAGCGACAGGGCCCGAGCAGTTCTTC
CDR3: CATSERATGPEQFF

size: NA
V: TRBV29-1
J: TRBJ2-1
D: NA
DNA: TGCAGCGTTTCCACCCCTAGCGCAAGCTCCTACAATGAGCAGTTCTTC
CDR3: CSVSTPSASSYNEQFF

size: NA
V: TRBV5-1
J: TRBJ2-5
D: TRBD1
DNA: TGCGCCAGCAGCTTTGGGACAGGGGGTCCTCAGCAAGAGACCCAGTACTTC
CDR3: CASSFGTGGPQQETQYF

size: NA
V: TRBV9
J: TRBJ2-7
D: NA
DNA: TGTGCCAGCAGCGTTGCGCCTGCCCGCTCCTACGAGCAGTACTTC
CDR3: CASSVAPARSYEQYF

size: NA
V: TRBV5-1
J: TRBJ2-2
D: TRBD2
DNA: TGCGCCAGCAGCTTCCCTAGCGGGCGAAACACCGGGGAGCTGTTTTTT
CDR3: CASSFPSGRNTGELFF

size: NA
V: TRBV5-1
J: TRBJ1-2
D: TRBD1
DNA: TGCGCCAGCAGCGGAGGGACAGAGTATGGCTACACCTTC
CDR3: CASSGGTEYGYTF

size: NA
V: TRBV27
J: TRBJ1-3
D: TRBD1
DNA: TGTGCCAGCGCCTCAGACAGGGCCCCTGGAAACACCATATATTTT
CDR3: CASASDRAPGNTIYF

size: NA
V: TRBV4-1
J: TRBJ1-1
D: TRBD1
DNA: TGCGCCAGCAGCCCACGGACAGGAGGGAACACTGAAGCTTTCTTT
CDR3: CASSPRTGGNTEAFF

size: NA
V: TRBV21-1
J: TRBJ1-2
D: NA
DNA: TGTGCCAGCAGCGCCCCCCGGGAGGGGAATAACTATGGCTACACCTTC
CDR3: CASSAPREGNNYGYTF

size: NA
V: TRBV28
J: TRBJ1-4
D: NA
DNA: TGTGCCAGCAGTTACAGGCGCGCAACTAATGAAAAACTGTTTTTT
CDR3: CASSYRRATNEKLFF

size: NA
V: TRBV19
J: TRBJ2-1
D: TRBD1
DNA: TGTGCCAGTACAATAAGGGCGGGACAGGGGGCGAATGAGCAGTTCTTC
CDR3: CASTIRAGQGANEQFF

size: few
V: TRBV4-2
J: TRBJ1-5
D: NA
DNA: TGTGCCAGCAGCCAAGGACCAGGGAGCAATCAGCCCCAGCATTTT
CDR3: CASSQGPGSNQPQHF

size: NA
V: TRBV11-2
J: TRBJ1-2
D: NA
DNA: TGTGCCAGCAGCTTAGGGGCCAACTATGGCTACACCTTC
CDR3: CASSLGANYGYTF

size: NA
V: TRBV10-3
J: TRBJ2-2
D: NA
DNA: TGTGCCATCAGGCAGGATGGGAACACCGGGGAGCTGTTTTTT
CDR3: CAIRQDGNTGELFF

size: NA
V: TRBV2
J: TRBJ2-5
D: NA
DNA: TGTGCCAGCAGTGAGGGAGTAGAGACCCAGTACTTC
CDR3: CASSEGVETQYF

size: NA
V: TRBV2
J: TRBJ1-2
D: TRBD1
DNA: TGTGCCAGCAGTCGACAGGGAACGGGGGGCTACACCTTC
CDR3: CASSRQGTGGYTF

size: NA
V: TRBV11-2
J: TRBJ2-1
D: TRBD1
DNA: TGTGCCAGCAGCCTCGCGGACAGGGGTCAGTTCTTC
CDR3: CASSLADRGQFF

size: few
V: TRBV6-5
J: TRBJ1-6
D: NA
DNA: TGTGCCAGCAGGTCAGCCGGGAATTCACCCCTCCACTTT
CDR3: CASRSAGNSPLHF

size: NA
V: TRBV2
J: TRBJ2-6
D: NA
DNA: TGTGCCAGCAGTGCAAACTCTGGGGCCAACGTCCTGACTTTC
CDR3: CASSANSGANVLTF

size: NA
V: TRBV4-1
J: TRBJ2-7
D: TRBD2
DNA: TGCGCCAGCAGCCAAGGGGAGGGCCCCTACGAGCAGTACTTC
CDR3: CASSQGEGPYEQYF

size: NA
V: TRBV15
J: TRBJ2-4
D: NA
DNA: TGTGCCACCAGCAGAGAAGGAGTAGCCAAAAACATTCAGTACTTC
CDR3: CATSREGVAKNIQYF

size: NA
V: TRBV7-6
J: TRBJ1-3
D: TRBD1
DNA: TGTGCCAGCAGACAGGGGGCGGGAGGAAACACCATATATTTT
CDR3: CASRQGAGGNTIYF

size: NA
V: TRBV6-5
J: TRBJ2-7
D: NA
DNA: TGTGCCAGCAGTTATCGGGATTCCTACGAGCAGTACTTC
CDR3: CASSYRDSYEQYF